This TCR beta chain stems from a study of shared clonotypes between healthy human individuals. In the study overall: CD4 naive and CD4 memory each took three plates per donor, while CD8 naive took two and CD8 memory one. Findings and limits, study-wide: Non-shared clonotypes were found to have lower generation probabilities than the clonotypes that were shared by all four of the sorted-subset donors.

The CDR3 sequence is 14 residues long. Looked up from germline, CDR1 is MNHNS and CDR2 is SASEGT. The method was immunoSEQ multiplex PCR; TCRdb's version includes in-frame clones alone and lacks a portion of them. The sample has approximately 2,200,000 clones, around 93% seen once. With regard to this clone: Its matching antigen is unknown. At one boundary the junction diverges from the germline segment, which might be a read error.

CD8 cells regarded as naive lacked CD45RO, were positively chosen for CCR7, and omitted terminally differentiated effector memory CD45RA+ cells. This receptor was taken from a young man in good health. Some clones in this sample may be carry-over from other donors' samples. The chain employs TRBV6-1 and TRBJ1-3; no firm D call. The sequenced sample consisted of naive CD8+ T cells from PBMCs. The CDR3 region has the DNA TGTGCCAGCAGCGAAGGGATTTTTGGAAACACCATATATTTT. It encodes CASSEGIFGNTIYF.